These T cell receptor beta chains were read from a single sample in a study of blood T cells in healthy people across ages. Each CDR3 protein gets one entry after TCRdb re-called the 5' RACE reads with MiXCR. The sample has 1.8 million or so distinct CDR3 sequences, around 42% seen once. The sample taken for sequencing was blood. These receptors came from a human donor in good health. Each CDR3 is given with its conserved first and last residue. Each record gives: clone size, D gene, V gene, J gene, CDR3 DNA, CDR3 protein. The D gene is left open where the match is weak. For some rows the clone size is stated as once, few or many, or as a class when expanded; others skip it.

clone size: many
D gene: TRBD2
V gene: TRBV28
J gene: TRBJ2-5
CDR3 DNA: TGTGCCAGCAGTTTAGGGACTACGCCAAAAGAGACCCAGTACTTC
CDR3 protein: CASSLGTTPKETQYF

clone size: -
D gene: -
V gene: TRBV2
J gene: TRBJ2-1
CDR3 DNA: TGTGCCAGTGTTGTCAGCAATGAGCAGTTCTTC
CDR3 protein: CASVVSNEQFF

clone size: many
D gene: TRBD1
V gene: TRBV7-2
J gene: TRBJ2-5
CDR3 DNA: TGTGCCAGCAGCCATGACAGGGGGCAGGAGACCCAGTACTTC
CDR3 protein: CASSHDRGQETQYF

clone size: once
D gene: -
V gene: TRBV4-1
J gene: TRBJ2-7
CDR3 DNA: TGCGCCAGCAGCCTCGAAAGCGCTAGCTCCTACGAGCAGTACTTC
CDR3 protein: CASSLESASSYEQYF

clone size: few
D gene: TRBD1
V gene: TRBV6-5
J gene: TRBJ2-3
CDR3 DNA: TGTGCCAGCAGTTGGTGGACAGGGTCAGATACGCAGTATTTT
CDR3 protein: CASSWWTGSDTQYF

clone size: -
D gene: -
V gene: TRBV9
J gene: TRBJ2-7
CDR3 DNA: TGTGCCAGCAGCGTAGGAACAGGAGCGGGCTACGAGCAGTACTTC
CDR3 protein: CASSVGTGAGYEQYF

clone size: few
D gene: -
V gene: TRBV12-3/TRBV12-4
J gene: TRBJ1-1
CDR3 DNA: TGTGCCAGCAGTTTCAACAACCGGAACACTGAAGCTTTCTTT
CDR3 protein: CASSFNNRNTEAFF

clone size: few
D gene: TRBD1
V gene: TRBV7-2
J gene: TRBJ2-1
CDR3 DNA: TGTGCCAGCAGCTTACAGTCTGGGACAGGGGGCAATGAGCAGTTCTTC
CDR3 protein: CASSLQSGTGGNEQFF

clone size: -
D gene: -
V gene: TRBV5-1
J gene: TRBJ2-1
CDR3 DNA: TGCGCCAGCAGCTTGGTCCCGGAACTAGCAGTGAATGAGCAGTTCTTC
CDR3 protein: CASSLVPELAVNEQFF

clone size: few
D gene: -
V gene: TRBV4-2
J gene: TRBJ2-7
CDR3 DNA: TGTGCCAGCAGCCAGGCAGGGTGGGATCACGAGCAGTACTTC
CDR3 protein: CASSQAGWDHEQYF

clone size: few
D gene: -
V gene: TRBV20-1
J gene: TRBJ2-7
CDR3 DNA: TGCAGTGCTAGAGAAGGGACACAGACCTACGAGCAGTACTTC
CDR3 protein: CSAREGTQTYEQYF

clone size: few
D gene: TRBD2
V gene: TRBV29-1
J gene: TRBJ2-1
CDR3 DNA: TGCAGCGCCATCTACGGGGGGGCGGGTGAGCAGTTCTTC
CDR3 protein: CSAIYGGAGEQFF

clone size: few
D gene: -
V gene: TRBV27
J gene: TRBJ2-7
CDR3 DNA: TGTGCCAGCAGTAAGGAGAGGGGCTCCTACGAGCAGTACTTC
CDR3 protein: CASSKERGSYEQYF

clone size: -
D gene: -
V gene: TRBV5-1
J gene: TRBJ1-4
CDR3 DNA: TGCACCAGCAGCTTGGACCCAGGGGCGGTCGGTGAAAAACTGTTTTTT
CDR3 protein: CTSSLDPGAVGEKLFF

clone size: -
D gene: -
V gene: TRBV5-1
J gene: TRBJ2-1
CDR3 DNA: TGCGCCAGCAGCTTGGTAGCAGGGGTATGGGATGAGCAGTTCTTC
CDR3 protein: CASSLVAGVWDEQFF

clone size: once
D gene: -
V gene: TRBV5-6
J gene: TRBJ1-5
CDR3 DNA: TGTGCCAGGTTATTTGATCGGGGCTACAATCAGCCCCAGCATTTT
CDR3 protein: CARLFDRGYNQPQHF

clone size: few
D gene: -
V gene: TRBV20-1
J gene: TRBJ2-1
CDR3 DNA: TGCAGTGCTAGAGTTCCTCCTATAATGCAGTTCTTC
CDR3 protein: CSARVPPIMQFF

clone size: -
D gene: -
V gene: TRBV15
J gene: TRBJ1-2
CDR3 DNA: TGTGCCACCAGCAACCCGCCGGTTAACTATGGCTACACCTTC
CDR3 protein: CATSNPPVNYGYTF

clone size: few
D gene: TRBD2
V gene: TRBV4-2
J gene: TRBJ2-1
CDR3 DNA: TGTGCCAGCAGCCTATATCTGACTAGCGAATCCCCCAATGAGCAGTTCTTC
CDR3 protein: CASSLYLTSESPNEQFF

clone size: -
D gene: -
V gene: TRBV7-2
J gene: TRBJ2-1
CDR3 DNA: TGTGCCAGCAGCATCGACCCGTCCTCCGGCAATGAGCAGTTCTTC
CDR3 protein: CASSIDPSSGNEQFF

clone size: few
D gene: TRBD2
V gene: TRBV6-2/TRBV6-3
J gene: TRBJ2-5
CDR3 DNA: TGTGCCAGCAGTTACGAGTCGTTGGTAGCGGGGGGGCCGGTCGCCGAGACCCAGTACTTC
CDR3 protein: CASSYESLVAGGPVAETQYF

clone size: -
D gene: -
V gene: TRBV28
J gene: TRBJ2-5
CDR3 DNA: TGTGCCAGCAGGGACTCGTTGTGGGAGACCCAGTACTTC
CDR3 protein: CASRDSLWETQYF

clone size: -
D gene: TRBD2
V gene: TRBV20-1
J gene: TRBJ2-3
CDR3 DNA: TGCAGTGCTAGAGATCTCAGAGCGGGGCGCACAGATACGCAGTATTTT
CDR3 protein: CSARDLRAGRTDTQYF

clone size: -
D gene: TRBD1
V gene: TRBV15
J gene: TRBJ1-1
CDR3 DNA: TGTGCCACGCAAGACAGGGACTTCGGGAACACTGAAGCTTTCTTT
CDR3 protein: CATQDRDFGNTEAFF

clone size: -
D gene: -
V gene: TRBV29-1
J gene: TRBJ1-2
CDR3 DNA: TGCAGCGTTGAATCGGCGGGGAACGATGGCTACACCTTC
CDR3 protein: CSVESAGNDGYTF

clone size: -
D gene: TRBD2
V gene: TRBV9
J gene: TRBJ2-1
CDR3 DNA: TGTGCCAGCAGCGTAGGCAGCGGGGTAGGAGAGACCCAGTTCTTC
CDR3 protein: CASSVGSGVGETQFF

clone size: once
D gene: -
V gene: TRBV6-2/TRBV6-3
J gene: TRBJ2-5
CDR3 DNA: TGTGCCAGCCGGCGGAGTGCGCAGTACTTC
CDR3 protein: CASRRSAQYF

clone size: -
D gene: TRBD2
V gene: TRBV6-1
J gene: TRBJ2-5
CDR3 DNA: TGTGCCAGCAGTACTAGCGGGGCGGAAGAGACCCAGTACTTC
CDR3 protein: CASSTSGAEETQYF

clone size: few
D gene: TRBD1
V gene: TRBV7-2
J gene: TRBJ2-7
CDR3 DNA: TGTGCCAGCAGCTTAAGGTCAGGGGGTTTGTACGAGCAGTACTTC
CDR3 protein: CASSLRSGGLYEQYF

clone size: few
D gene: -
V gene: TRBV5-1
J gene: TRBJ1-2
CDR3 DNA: TGCGCCAGCAGCACGGCAGAGCTGGGGTATGGCTACACCTTC
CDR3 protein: CASSTAELGYGYTF

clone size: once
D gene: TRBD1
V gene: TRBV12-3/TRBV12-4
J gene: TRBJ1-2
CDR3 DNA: TGTGCCAGCAGTTTAGCGGGACAGGCCGCTAACTATGGCTACACCTTC
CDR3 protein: CASSLAGQAANYGYTF

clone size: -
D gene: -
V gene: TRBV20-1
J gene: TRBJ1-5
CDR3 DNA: TGCAGTGCTAGGGGGGCCCCGGGGGCAGTTCGTCCCCAGCCCCAGCATTTT
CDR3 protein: CSARGAPGAVRPQPQHF

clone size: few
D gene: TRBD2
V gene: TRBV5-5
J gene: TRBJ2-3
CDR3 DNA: TGTGCCAGCAGCGAAACTAGCGGGGGGGGAGTTTCTCTTCCGCAGTATTTT
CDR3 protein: CASSETSGGGVSLPQYF

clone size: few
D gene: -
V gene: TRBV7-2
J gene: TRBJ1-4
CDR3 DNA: TGTGCCAGCAGCTTAGGGACAGTTATTAATGAAAAACTGTTTTTT
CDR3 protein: CASSLGTVINEKLFF

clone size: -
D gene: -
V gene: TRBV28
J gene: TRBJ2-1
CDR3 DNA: TGTGCCAGCAGCTTGGGGGAAGGGTTTATTTCCTACAATGAGCAGTTCTTC
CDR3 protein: CASSLGEGFISYNEQFF

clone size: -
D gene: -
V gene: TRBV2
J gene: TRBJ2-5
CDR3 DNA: TGTGCCAGCCATACTCACGTGCAAGAGACCCAGTACTTC
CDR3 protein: CASHTHVQETQYF

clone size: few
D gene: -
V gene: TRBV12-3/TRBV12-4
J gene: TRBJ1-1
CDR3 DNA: TGTGCCAGCAGTCGCGGACAGCACTCTGAAGCTTTCTTT
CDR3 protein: CASSRGQHSEAFF

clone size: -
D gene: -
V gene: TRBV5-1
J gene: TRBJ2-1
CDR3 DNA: TGCGCCAGCAGCTTTATGGGGGTTGAGACCCAGTTCTTC
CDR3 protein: CASSFMGVETQFF